A single sample is the source of the 31 T cell receptor beta chains below, sequenced in a study of a mutant IDH1 vaccine in newly diagnosed glioma. Indicated time point: week 47, end of study. What each vaccine dose contained was 300 ug of mutant IDH1 20-mer peptide, accompanied by topical imiquimod. No cognate antigen is known for these TCRs. Clones were sequenced by immunoSEQ multiplex PCR, and TCRdb holds only the in-frame ones, with some missing. The sample includes under 40,000 clones, 65% to 85% of them seen just once. The material sequenced was PBMCs, taken from a glioma patient whose treatment included an IDH1 peptide vaccine. The receptors were sampled from a man between 25 and 39 years old with glioma.

J is TRBJ2-3 and V is TRBV9, with D unresolved. From germline, CDR1 is SGDLS and CDR2 YYNGEE. This CDR3 contains 17 residues. V gave up 2 bases and J gave up 5 bases, with 21 bases separating them. The CDR3 coding sequence is TGTGCCAGCAGCGTTTCTCTGGTAGACTCCACCCTAGATACGCAGTATTTT. Encoded protein: CASSVSLVDSTLDTQYF. The complete variable domain, with remaining parts taken from reference TRBV9 and TRBJ2-3, reads DSGVTQTPKHLITATGQRVTLRCSPRSGDLSVYWYQQSLDQGLQFLIQYYNGEERAKGNILERFSAQQFPDLHSELNLSSLELGDSALYFCASSVSLVDSTLDTQYFGPGTRLTVL.

The chain employs TRBV20-1 and TRBJ1-5; no reliable D call. V dropped 2 bases and J dropped 7 bases, with 6 bases sitting between them. The germline gives CDR1 DFQATT, CDR2 SNEGSKA (reference sequence). The CDR3 length is 11 residues. The CDR3 DNA follows: TGCAGTGCTAGATCTGGCCAGCCCCAGCATTTT. It is translated as CSARSGQPQHF.

This clone was seen only a few times. The genes are TRBV7-2 and TRBJ1-1, with D uncertain. V lost 3 bases and J 10 bases, leaving 12 bases between the germline ends. The CDR3 loop spans 12 amino acids. Germline V lookup: CDR1 SGHTA, CDR2 FQGNSA. The CDR3 here is CASSFEKVGAFF. In nucleotides, the CDR3 is TGTGCCAGCAGCTTCGAGAAGGTCGGAGCTTTCTTT.

This clone was found once. Other DNA sequences of this sample code for an identical CDR3. The genes are TRBV10-1 and TRBJ1-4; possible D gene TRBD1, 5 bases. This CDR3 has 13 amino acids. From germline, CDR1 is WNHNN and CDR2 SYGVQD (reference sequence). Deletions cut 6 bases from V and 5 bases from J, with 10 bases between. CDR3 residues: CASRDTRNEKLFF. The CDR3 nucleotides are TGCGCCAGCAGGGACACTAGAAATGAAAAACTGTTTTTT.

J is TRBJ1-2 and V is TRBV28, with D possibly being TRBD1 (6 bases). Trimming removed 2 bases at V and 0 bases at J, with 7 bases between. The CDR3 is 14 amino acids. Germline loops: CDR1 MDHEN, CDR2 SYDVKM. In nucleotides, the CDR3 is TGTGCCAGCAGTTTAGGGGGCTCTAACTATGGCTACACCTTC. This sequence encodes CASSLGGSNYGYTF.

J is TRBJ1-5 and V is TRBV30; D gene uncertain. The V and J ends lost 1 base and 6 bases respectively, with 10 bases between them. Germline V lookup: CDR1 GTSNPN, CDR2 SVGIG (reference sequence). The CDR3 loop spans 13 amino acids. CDR3 DNA sequence: TGTGCCTGGAGTGATTCGCGGGCTCAGCCCCAGCATTTT. Residues: CAWSDSRAQPQHF.

The chain recombines TRBV29-1 with TRBJ2-1; 9 bases line up with TRBD2. The CDR3 consists of 14 residues. CDR1 and CDR2 (germline): SQVTM, ANQGSEA. Trimming cost V 1 base and J 7 bases; bases outside gene matches: 5. Here the CDR3 reads CSVEGGGARNEQFF. The CDR3 bases are TGCAGCGTTGAAGGCGGGGGGGCCAGGAATGAGCAGTTCTTC.

The rearrangement joins TRBV10-3 to TRBJ2-7, with TRBD1 matching 7 bases. Germline CDR1 reads ENHRY; CDR2 reads SYGVKD. This CDR3 is 14 amino acids long. The ends lost 4 bases at V and 2 bases at J; junction bases unmatched: 5. This CDR3 is CAISVTGLTYEQYF. CDR3 DNA sequence: TGTGCCATCAGTGTGACAGGGCTAACCTACGAGCAGTACTTC.

This rearrangement joins TRBV9 to TRBJ1-2, with TRBD1 matching over 8 bases. V trimming: 4 bases; J trimming: 6 bases; junction bases outside the gene matches: 8. The CDR3 totals 14 residues. The germline V gene encodes CDR1 SGDLS and CDR2 YYNGEE. As DNA, the CDR3 is TGTGCCAGCAGCCCCGACAGGGGAAGGGATGGCTACACCTTC. Amino acids: CASSPDRGRDGYTF.

The chain recombines TRBV25-1 with TRBJ1-3, with 7 positions matching TRBD1. V dropped 7 bases and J dropped 4; count of bases not matched to a gene: 7. CDR1 MGHDK and CDR2 SYGVNS come from the germline V gene. The CDR3 contains 14 residues. The CDR3 loop reads CASTPTGSGNTIYF. The CDR3 region has the DNA TGTGCCAGCACACCGACAGGGTCAGGAAACACCATATATTTT.

J is TRBJ2-3 and V is TRBV4-3; a weak D match, TRBD2 (6 bases). Trimming cost V 4 bases and J 4 bases, with 12 bases left between them. Germline lookup yields CDR1 LGHNA and CDR2 YSLEER. The CDR3 is made up of 14 amino acids. The CDR3, as DNA: TGCGCCAGCAGCCCGTCTAGCGTTTCAGATACGCAGTATTTT. Translated: CASSPSSVSDTQYF.

The chain links TRBV4-1 to TRBJ2-7; TRBD2 agrees at 8 bases. J lost 0 bases, V lost 2 bases, and 15 bases had no gene match. This CDR3 has 19 amino acids. Germline-derived CDR1 and CDR2 are MGHRA and YSYEKL. The CDR3 spells CASSQLFTRAGVSSYEQYF. CDR3 coding DNA: TGCGCCAGCAGCCAATTGTTCACCCGAGCGGGGGTGAGCTCCTACGAGCAGTACTTC.

The gene calls are TRBV7-7 and TRBJ1-5, with a possible D match to TRBD1 (5 bases). The CDR3 extends over 13 amino acids. V lost 5 bases and J lost 7, with 12 bases in between. In germline, CDR1 is SSHAT, CDR2 FNYEAQ (reference sequence). Here the CDR3 DNA reads TGTGCCAGCAGCGGGGGGGAGGGCCAGCCCCAGCATTTT. Its translation: CASSGGEGQPQHF.

The rearrangement uses TRBV6-1 and TRBJ1-2; perhaps TRBD1 as D (5 bases). The CDR3 consists of 14 residues. Germline-derived CDR1 and CDR2 are MNHNS and SASEGT. Between the trimmed V and J ends, which lost 1 base and 2 bases, there was a span of 8 bases. The CDR3 spells CASSEGDRNYGYTF. CDR3 bases: TGTGCCAGCAGTGAAGGGGACCGGAACTATGGCTACACCTTC.

The V call is TRBV9, the J call TRBJ2-2, with TRBD2 matching 9 bases. J gave up 8 bases and V 3 bases, and 8 bases lay outside the gene matches. The CDR3 covers 15 residues. CDR1 is SGDLS and CDR2 is YYNGEE in the germline V gene. The CDR3 is CASSGVLAGDGELFF. The DNA of the CDR3 is TGTGCCAGCAGCGGGGTTTTAGCGGGGGATGGGGAGCTGTTTTTT.

This sequence joins TRBV4-3 and TRBJ2-7; the D gene is possibly TRBD1 (5 bases). CDR1 and CDR2 (germline): LGHNA, YSLEER. CDR3 length equals 14 residues. V lost 0 bases and J lost 2, with 8 bases in between. The CDR3 DNA sequence: TGCGCCAGCAGCCAAGAGGCAGGGCCCTACGAGCAGTACTTC. The encoded protein is CASSQEAGPYEQYF.

This clone was seen once. This chain uses TRBV7-9 with TRBJ2-1; D uncertain. The CDR3 has 11 amino acids. The ends were cut back, 3 bases at V and 9 bases at J, with 6 bases in the middle. Per germline, CDR1 SEHNR and CDR2 FQNEAQ (reference sequence). The CDR3 sequence is CASSFSVEQFF. The DNA for the CDR3 is TGTGCCAGCAGCTTTTCGGTTGAGCAGTTCTTC.

The gene calls are TRBV30 and TRBJ2-1; TRBD2 matches 12 bases. J gave up 9 bases and V 4 bases, and 1 base lay outside the gene matches. The V gene's germline CDR1 is GTSNPN and CDR2 SVGIG (reference sequence). The CDR3 spans 12 residues. The CDR3: CAWTSGRGEQFF. The CDR3 DNA reads as TGTGCCTGGACTAGCGGGAGGGGTGAGCAGTTCTTC. Looking up the rest from reference TRBV30 and TRBJ2-1 gives the full variable domain: SQTIHQWPATLVQPVGSPLSLECTVEGTSNPNLYWYRQAAGRGLQLLFYSVGIGQISSEVPQNLSASRPQDRQFILSSKKLLLSDSGFYLCAWTSGRGEQFFGPGTRLTVL.

The chain employs TRBV7-2 and TRBJ1-5; the match to TRBD1 covers 11 bases. This CDR3 has 15 amino acids. J was trimmed by 7 bases and V by 5 bases; bases with no gene match: 7. CDR1 is SGHTA, CDR2 FQGNSA, per germline. In DNA form, the CDR3 reads TGTGCCAGCAGCCCCCGGGACAGGGGGAGCCAGCCCCAGCATTTT. Translated, it gives CASSPRDRGSQPQHF.

The genes are TRBV5-6 and TRBJ2-1; no reliable D call. V was clipped by 0 bases and J by 15 bases, with 16 bases between them. Germline V lookup: CDR1 SGHDT, CDR2 YYEEEE. The CDR3 spans 13 residues. The CDR3 DNA follows: TGTGCCAGCAGCTTGGCTGACGCCGAGATGCCGTTCTTC. Its protein product is CASSLADAEMPFF.

CDR3 in amino acids: CASSEELAGGGVQNIQYF. In nucleotides, the CDR3 is TGTGCCAGCAGTGAAGAGCTAGCGGGAGGGGGAGTCCAAAACATTCAGTACTTC. V and J are TRBV2 and TRBJ2-4; 12 bases align to TRBD2. V shed 1 base, J shed 5 bases, and the junction held 9 bases outside the gene matches. Germline CDR1 and CDR2: SNHLY and FYNNEI. The CDR3 spans 18 residues.

The chain recombines TRBV7-6 with TRBJ2-7; TRBD2 aligns across 15 bases. Trimming cost V 7 bases and J 6 bases; bases outside gene matches: 1. The CDR3 length is 13 residues. From germline, CDR1 is SGHVS and CDR2 FNYEAQ. The CDR3 region is CASMGLAGGEQYF. The CDR3 nucleotides are TGTGCCAGCATGGGACTAGCGGGGGGCGAGCAGTACTTC.

This clone was seen a single time. The CDR3 here is CASSSGDRGHQPQHF. DNA of the CDR3: TGTGCCAGCAGCTCGGGGGACAGGGGGCATCAGCCCCAGCATTTT. The chain links TRBV7-9 to TRBJ1-5, with TRBD1 matching 12 bases. The CDR3 is made up of 15 amino acids. V was pared by 4 bases and J by 5 bases, with 3 bases of the junction left unmatched. The germline V gene encodes CDR1 SEHNR and CDR2 FQNEAQ (reference sequence). Using reference TRBV7-9 and TRBJ1-5 for the parts outside the CDR3, the full variable domain is DTGVSQNPRHKITKRGQNVTFRCDPISEHNRLYWYRQTLGQGPEFLTYFQNEAQLEKSRLLSDRFSAERPKGSFSTLEIQRTEQGDSAMYLCASSSGDRGHQPQHFGDGTRLSIL.

This clone has only one observation. The rearrangement joins TRBV10-2 to TRBJ1-1; no clear D gene. There are 16 residues in the CDR3. V lost 0 bases to trimming and J lost 3 bases, with 14 bases between them. Germline-derived CDR1 and CDR2 are WSHSY and SAAADI. CDR3 nucleotides: TGCGCCAGCAGTGAGTCGAGTGGGGTGCGGGACACTGAAGCTTTCTTT. It encodes CASSESSGVRDTEAFF.

CDR3 protein: CASSPGGTEAFF. CDR3 nucleotide sequence: TGTGCCAGCAGCCCCGGCGGAACTGAAGCTTTCTTT. V is TRBV5-6 and J is TRBJ1-1; D gene uncertain. This CDR3 has 12 residues. Trimming took off 4 bases at V and 5 bases at J, with 9 bases between the two ends. Germline values: CDR1 SGHDT, CDR2 YYEEEE.

Of note for this clone: The junction departs from germline at one end; a sequencing error may be responsible. This sequence joins TRBV20-1 and TRBJ2-5; tentatively, D is TRBD2 (5 bases). The CDR3 is 11 amino acids. Germline CDR1 is DFQATT and CDR2 is SNEGSKA (reference sequence). CDR3 region: CSPSKGETQYF. The CDR3 bases are TGCAGTCCTAGCAAGGGAGAGACCCAGTACTTC.

The chain uses TRBV4-1 and TRBJ2-2, with TRBD2 matching 8 bases. The trim removed 7 bases at V and 2 bases at J, leaving 12 bases unmatched. Germline V lookup: CDR1 MGHRA, CDR2 YSYEKL. The CDR3 length is 17 residues. DNA of the CDR3: TGCGCCAGCATTTCCGAGACACTAGCGGCAAACACCGGGGAGCTGTTTTTT. It translates to CASISETLAANTGELFF.

The J gene is TRBJ1-2, the V gene TRBV2; the match to TRBD1 covers 7 bases. Germline CDR1 SNHLY, CDR2 FYNNEI. V dropped 1 base and J dropped 7; count of bases not matched to a gene: 6. The length of the CDR3 is 14 residues. CDR3 amino acids: CASSEGKGGLGYTF. The CDR3, as DNA: TGTGCCAGCAGTGAAGGGAAAGGGGGCCTTGGCTACACCTTC. Looking up the rest from reference TRBV2 and TRBJ1-2 gives the full variable domain: EPEVTQTPSHQVTQMGQEVILRCVPISNHLYFYWYRQILGQKVEFLVSFYNNEISEKSEIFDDQFSVERPDGSNFTLKIRSTKLEDSAMYFCASSEGKGGLGYTFGSGTRLTVV.

The gene calls are TRBV30 and TRBJ2-7, with D possibly TRBD1 on 7 matching bases. Germline CDR1 reads GTSNPN; CDR2 reads SVGIG (reference sequence). CDR3 length: 13 amino acids. V lost 2 bases to trimming and J lost 6 bases, with 14 bases between them. This CDR3 reads CAWSPQGGSEQYF. The DNA for the CDR3 is TGTGCCTGGAGTCCCCAGGGGGGTTCCGAGCAGTACTTC.

The chain joins TRBV4-1 to TRBJ2-3; TRBD2 matches at 10 bases. After removal of 3 bases from V and 4 bases from J, the junction contained 7 bases not matched to a gene. Looked up from germline, CDR1 is MGHRA and CDR2 is YSYEKL. The CDR3 spans 16 residues. The CDR3 loop reads CASSHKTSGKSDTQYF. As DNA, the CDR3 is TGCGCCAGCAGCCATAAAACTAGCGGGAAATCAGATACGCAGTATTTT.

Here the CDR3 DNA reads TGTGCCAGCAGTGAACAGTCCAGGCTGGCTTACGAGCAGTACTTC. Amino acid sequence: CASSEQSRLAYEQYF. This sequence joins TRBV2 and TRBJ2-7; D not resolved. This CDR3 is built from 15 residues. CDR1 and CDR2 from the germline V gene are SNHLY and FYNNEI. V shed 2 bases and J shed 4 bases, with 15 bases lying between them. The full variable domain, completed using reference TRBV2 and TRBJ2-7, is EPEVTQTPSHQVTQMGQEVILRCVPISNHLYFYWYRQILGQKVEFLVSFYNNEISEKSEIFDDQFSVERPDGSNFTLKIRSTKLEDSAMYFCASSEQSRLAYEQYFGPGTRLTVT.